The clone carrying this T cell receptor beta chain has a count of ten or more. The antigen is not known. This sample is drawn from a study of early T cells in non-severe SARS-CoV-2 infection. Study-level background: Alpha and beta chains were unpaired, from unsorted whole-blood bulk RNA. Whole-study results and caveats: The VDJdb matching leaned toward anti-spike CD8 responses and overlooked private and CD4 specificities.

cDNA molecules, individually, were tagged with unique molecular identifiers. In TCRdb, the 5' RACE reads were re-called with MiXCR into one record per CDR3 protein. The sample has roughly 55,000 distinct CDR3 sequences; 6% to 7% are singletons. Trimming took off 0 bases at V and 7 bases at J, with 9 bases between the two ends. The CDR3 sequence is 13 residues long. The origin of this receptor is an adult who was a healthcare worker with PCR-confirmed SARS-CoV-2 infection or an uninfected control (not recorded which). The sequenced sample consisted of whole blood. V and J are TRBV12-3 or TRBV12-4 and TRBJ1-1; D ambiguous. The CDR3 loop reads CASSLAKGFEAFF. CDR3 in DNA: TGTGCCAGCAGTTTAGCCAAAGGATTTGAAGCTTTCTTT.